This T cell receptor beta chain was recorded in a study of blood T cell repertoires in COVID-19. Study-level background: The study drew acute and convalescent COVID-19 samples from the United States, Italy and Spain. PBMCs, B-cell-depleted T cells, or T cells were the source of the cDNA or gDNA that made up the material.

The authors' processing: Reference gene primer amplification gave nucleated cell count estimates. TCRdb keeps only in-frame clones here, not all; method: immunoSEQ multiplex PCR. The D gene and trimming were derived from the DNA, and the V and J assignments and clone size from that table. The sample yields about 46,000 clones, 88% seen once. Germline-derived CDR1 and CDR2 are MGHRA and YSYEKL. Trimming removed 0 bases at V and 1 base at J, with 9 bases between. There are 16 residues in the CDR3. The sequence was collected from a man over 45 with acute or convalescent COVID-19. The sequenced sample was peripheral blood. The chain uses TRBV4-1 and TRBJ2-2; maybe TRBD1 (5 bases). The CDR3 nucleotides are TGCGCCAGCAGCCAAGAAGGGGCAGGGAACACCGGGGAGCTGTTTTTT. It yields the protein CASSQEGAGNTGELFF.